This entry concerns a single T cell receptor beta chain. Using immunoSEQ multiplex PCR, the repertoire was profiled, and TCRdb retains in-frame clones only, with some absent. The data contain about 110,000 clones, roughly 90% of them singletons. This entry is derived from a study of control samples from healthy donors and cancer patients. Material for sequencing was PBMCs. This receptor was taken from a woman aged 55-69 years with lung cancer.

CDR3 sequence (DNA): TGTGCCAGCCTAATCCAGTACCCTGGAAACACCATATATTTT. Its translation is CASLIQYPGNTIYF. This chain joins TRBV6-6 and TRBJ1-3; D is uncertain. The V end lost 8 bases, the J end lost 2 bases, and 13 bases lay between the germline ends. The germline V gene has CDR1 MNHNY and CDR2 SVGAGI (reference sequence). The CDR3 is 14 residues long.